What follows describes a single T cell receptor (beta chain). Profiled with immunoSEQ multiplex PCR; TCRdb holds only in-frame clones, not every one. This table holds about 290,000 clones, over 85% found once. This sample is drawn from a study of blood T cell repertoires in COVID-19. Overall study: The study drew acute and convalescent COVID-19 samples from the United States, Italy and Spain.

Source material: peripheral blood. This receptor was identified in a young woman with COVID-19, enrolled during active disease.

CDR3 nucleotides: TGTGCCAGCAGCGTAGGGGGAGGGCAAGGAAAGACCCAGTACTTC. Translation gives CASSVGGGQGKTQYF. The chain uses TRBV9 and TRBJ2-5; 7 positions agree with TRBD2. There are 15 residues in the CDR3. Germline V lookup: CDR1 SGDLS, CDR2 YYNGEE. Trimming cost V 0 bases and J 6 bases; bases outside gene matches: 8.